A single sample is the source of the 4 T cell receptor beta chains below, sequenced in a study of beta chain features in type 1 diabetes. The isolated RNA, all of it, was reverse transcribed, so expressed TCRB transcripts were what got sequenced. Profiled with immunoSEQ multiplex PCR; TCRdb holds only in-frame clones, not every one. The sample holds around 400,000 clones; roughly 12% are singletons and the top ten take more than 0.015%. Input material: naive CD4+ T cells from blood. These TCRs come from a man younger than 35 in good health.

The chain couples TRBV27 to TRBJ1-1; 8 bases align to TRBD1. V lost 5 bases to trimming and J lost 10 bases; unmatched junction nucleotides: 12. This CDR3 has 14 amino acids. Germline V gives CDR1 MNHEY, CDR2 SMNVEV (reference sequence). CDR3 sequence (DNA): TGTGCCAGCAGTGTGGACAGGGTTGGGAAGGGAGCTTTCTTT. Translation gives CASSVDRVGKGAFF.

The J gene is TRBJ2-2, the V gene TRBV25-1; TRBD2 matches at 7 bases. Losses at the gene ends were 2 bases for V and 5 bases for J; bases not matched to a gene: 5. CDR3 length: 15 amino acids. Germline lookup yields CDR1 MGHDK and CDR2 SYGVNS. For the CDR3, the DNA is TGTGCCAGCAGTGAAATGGGGGGGACGACCGGGGAGCTGTTTTTT. This encodes CASSEMGGTTGELFF.

This clone showed up just a few times. This chain connects TRBV11-2 to TRBJ1-1, with 9 bases aligning to TRBD1. V lost 6 bases and J lost 7; bases outside the gene matches: 6. CDR1 is SGHAT and CDR2 is FQNNGV in the germline V gene. This CDR3 contains 13 residues. CDR3 region: CASSFTGGGEAFF. The CDR3, as DNA: TGTGCCAGCAGTTTCACAGGGGGCGGTGAAGCTTTCTTT.

This clone was detected only a few times. V gene TRBV19 combines with J gene TRBJ2-1, with TRBD2 matching 8 bases. This CDR3 is built from 16 residues. Germline values: CDR1 LNHDA, CDR2 SQIVND (reference sequence). After removal of 8 bases from V and 5 bases from J, the junction contained 14 bases not matched to a gene. The CDR3 DNA sequence: TGTGCCAGTTCTTTGGAGACGGGAGGGATCCACAATGAGCAGTTCTTC. Translated: CASSLETGGIHNEQFF. Together with reference TRBV19 and TRBJ2-1, the CDR3 gives the full variable domain: DGGITQSPKYLFRKEGQNVTLSCEQNLNHDAMYWYRQDPGQGLRLIYYSQIVNDFQKGDIAEGYSVSREKKESFPLTVTSAQKNPTAFYLCASSLETGGIHNEQFFGPGTRLTVL.